The 32 T cell receptor beta chains reported below all come from one sample, sequenced in a study of PD-1 blockade in mismatch repair-deficient tumors. Measured with immunoSEQ multiplex PCR; TCRdb has only the in-frame clones, and not every one. The table has about 16,000 clones, approximately 81% seen once; the top ten hold 15% to 20%. This material consisted of PBMCs, taken before pembrolizumab treatment. These receptors came from an adult with mismatch repair-deficient cancer.

The rearrangement joins TRBV5-1 to TRBJ2-7; 7 nucleotides agree with TRBD1. The CDR3 extends over 14 amino acids. CDR1 is SGHRS and CDR2 is YFSETQ in the germline V gene. V was clipped by 2 bases and J by 3 bases; unmatched bases: 5. The CDR3 DNA is TGCGCCAGCAGCTTAGGGACAGAAAACTACGAGCAGTACTTC. It yields the protein CASSLGTENYEQYF.

This chain joins TRBV6-1 and TRBJ2-1; TRBD2 agrees at 13 bases. The length of the CDR3 is 15 residues. With V trimmed by 1 base and J by 6 bases, 0 bases remained unmatched. Per germline, CDR1 MNHNS and CDR2 SASEGT. CDR3 in DNA: TGTGCCAGCAGTGAAGGGACTAGCGGGAGCAATGAGCAGTTCTTC. Residues: CASSEGTSGSNEQFF.

V is TRBV19 and J is TRBJ1-2, with TRBD1 as a possible D gene (5 bases). The germline CDR1 and CDR2 sequences are LNHDA and SQIVND (reference sequence). The germline V and J ends were trimmed by 7 bases and 0 bases, with 18 bases remaining between them. The CDR3 extends over 16 amino acids. CDR3 protein: CASTFAGDVANYGYTF. CDR3 DNA: TGTGCCAGTACCTTTGCGGGGGACGTCGCTAACTATGGCTACACCTTC. Using reference TRBV19 and TRBJ1-2 for the parts outside the CDR3, the full variable domain is DGGITQSPKYLFRKEGQNVTLSCEQNLNHDAMYWYRQDPGQGLRLIYYSQIVNDFQKGDIAEGYSVSREKKESFPLTVTSAQKNPTAFYLCASTFAGDVANYGYTFGSGTRLTVV.

The chain joins TRBV27 to TRBJ2-2; D call uncertain. Germline loops: CDR1 MNHEY, CDR2 SMNVEV (reference sequence). Trimming pared 8 bases from V and 5 bases from J, leaving 12 bases between. The CDR3 extends over 13 amino acids. This chain's CDR3 is CASSLMGTGELFF. CDR3 in DNA: TGTGCCAGCTCTCTTATGGGGACCGGGGAGCTGTTTTTT.

This sequence joins TRBV29-1 and TRBJ2-3; 12 bases line up with TRBD2. Looked up from germline, CDR1 is SQVTM and CDR2 is ANQGSEA. J gave up 5 bases and V 6 bases, and 6 bases lay outside the gene matches. The CDR3 runs to 14 residues. The CDR3 nucleotides read TGCAGCGTCCTAGCGGGAGGGCCCATAGATACGCAGTATTTT. Translated: CSVLAGGPIDTQYF.

The V call is TRBV5-1, the J call TRBJ2-7; TRBD1 is a possible D gene (5 bases). The CDR3 loop spans 16 amino acids. V lost 0 bases and J 0 bases, leaving 13 bases between the germline ends. Looked up from germline, CDR1 is SGHRS and CDR2 is YFSETQ. The CDR3 loop is CASSLVSTEISYEQYF. CDR3 DNA: TGCGCCAGCAGCTTGGTATCGACAGAGATCTCCTACGAGCAGTACTTC. The full variable domain, with the rest looked up from reference TRBV5-1 and TRBJ2-7, is KAGVTQTPRYLIKTRGQQVTLSCSPISGHRSVSWYQQTPGQGLQFLFEYFSETQRNKGNFPGRFSGRQFSNSRSEMNVSTLELGDSALYLCASSLVSTEISYEQYFGPGTRLTVT.

J is TRBJ1-4 and V is TRBV18, with a tentative D call TRBD1 (5 bases). The CDR3 is 15 residues long. Germline V gives CDR1 KGHSH, CDR2 LQKENI. With 3 bases removed from V and 4 bases from J, the gap between germline ends came to 12 bases. The CDR3 sequence: CASSPLQGFNEKLFF. CDR3 DNA: TGTGCCAGCTCACCTCTCCAGGGCTTTAATGAAAAACTGTTTTTT.

The chain employs TRBV7-9 and TRBJ2-5; 11 nucleotides agree with TRBD2. CDR1 and CDR2 (germline): SEHNR, FQNEAQ (reference sequence). The length of the CDR3 is 18 residues. Trimming cost V 5 bases and J 5 bases; bases outside gene matches: 16. CDR3 region: CASSPLGLAERMRETQYF. CDR3 nucleotides: TGTGCCAGCAGCCCTCTGGGACTAGCGGAGCGGATGCGCGAGACCCAGTACTTC.

J is TRBJ1-1 and V is TRBV7-9; D may be TRBD1 (6 bases). Germline CDR1 is SEHNR and CDR2 is FQNEAQ (reference sequence). CDR3 length: 13 residues. Trimming pared 5 bases from V and 1 base from J, leaving 8 bases between. DNA of the CDR3: TGTGCCAGCAGCCAAGGGGGGAACACTGAAGCTTTCTTT. This encodes CASSQGGNTEAFF.

The chain combines TRBV28 with TRBJ1-2; 8 nucleotides match TRBD1. From germline, CDR1 is MDHEN and CDR2 SYDVKM. The CDR3 loop spans 14 amino acids. After removal of 6 bases from V and 8 bases from J, the junction contained 11 bases not matched to a gene. Here the CDR3 reads CASSPSRGLGGYTF. The CDR3, as DNA: TGTGCCAGCAGCCCCTCCAGGGGGCTTGGGGGCTACACCTTC.

The rearrangement joins TRBV4-1 to TRBJ2-6; D is possibly TRBD1 (6 bases). The CDR3 extends over 16 amino acids. Per the germline V gene, CDR1 is MGHRA and CDR2 is YSYEKL. The V end lost 2 bases, the J end lost 0 bases, and 8 bases lay between the germline ends. Here the CDR3 reads CASSQTGSSGANVLTF. CDR3 DNA: TGCGCCAGCAGCCAAACAGGGAGCTCTGGGGCCAACGTCCTGACTTTC.

The genes are TRBV10-3 and TRBJ1-6; no reliable D call. V gave up 3 bases and J gave up 10 bases, with 13 bases separating them. The CDR3 is 14 residues long. The germline gives CDR1 ENHRY, CDR2 SYGVKD. As DNA, the CDR3 is TGTGCCATCAGTGAACTAGGGTTGCAGTCACCCCTCCACTTT. Translation: CAISELGLQSPLHF.

This chain links TRBV7-6 with TRBJ2-7, with D possibly being TRBD1 or TRBD2 (6 bases each). The J call may be mistaken, given a closer DNA end match to TRBJ2-1. In germline, CDR1 is SGHVS, CDR2 FNYEAQ. The CDR3 extends over 16 amino acids. CDR3 DNA: TGTGCCAGCAGCTTATTATCGGGGGCGGGGTACAATGAGCAGTTCTTC. Its protein is CASSLLSGAGYNEQFF.

This sequence joins TRBV11-1 and TRBJ2-7, with 10 bases matching TRBD1. Trimming cost V 5 bases and J 0 bases; bases outside gene matches: 4. Germline lookup yields CDR1 SGHAT and CDR2 FQDESV (reference sequence). This CDR3 comprises 15 residues. CDR3 DNA: TGTGCCAGCAGCCCGGGGACAGGGGACTCCTACGAGCAGTACTTC. This gives the protein CASSPGTGDSYEQYF.

The gene calls are TRBV5-6 and TRBJ2-3; 8 bases agree with TRBD1. With 6 bases clipped from V and 0 bases from J, the junction kept 6 bases outside the gene matches. The germline gives CDR1 SGHDT, CDR2 YYEEEE. The CDR3 length is 15 residues. DNA of the CDR3: TGTGCCAGCATCGGGGACAGGCCAAGCACAGATACGCAGTATTTT. This sequence encodes CASIGDRPSTDTQYF. Based on the CDR3 plus reference TRBV5-6 and TRBJ2-3, the full variable domain is DAGVTQSPTHLIKTRGQQVTLRCSPKSGHDTVSWYQQALGQGPQFIFQYYEEEERQRGNFPDRFSGHQFPNYSSELNVNALLLGDSALYLCASIGDRPSTDTQYFGPGTRLTVL.

DNA of the CDR3: TGTGCCAGCCTCCCCCTGGGCTTCACAGAGACCCAGTACTTC. Translation: CASLPLGFTETQYF. This rearrangement joins TRBV5-5 to TRBJ2-5; D gene ambiguous. V shed 7 bases and J shed 4 bases, with 17 bases lying between them. The germline CDR1 and CDR2 sequences are SGHKS and YYEKEE (reference sequence). The CDR3 loop spans 14 amino acids. The variable domain in full, with the rest retrieved from reference TRBV5-5 and TRBJ2-5, is DAGVTQSPTHLIKTRGQQVTLRCSPISGHKSVSWYQQVLGQGPQFIFQYYEKEERGRGNFPDRFSARQFPNYSSELNVNALLLGDSALYLCASLPLGFTETQYFGPGTRLLVL.

This clone was observed a handful of times. The rearrangement links TRBV27 to TRBJ2-1; D is ambiguous. V shed 6 bases and J shed 7 bases, with 19 bases lying between them. CDR3 size: 15 residues. Germline loops: CDR1 MNHEY, CDR2 SMNVEV (reference sequence). CDR3: CASSRREVIMNEQFF. DNA of the CDR3: TGTGCCAGCAGCCGCAGAGAAGTGATCATGAATGAGCAGTTCTTC.

The J gene is TRBJ2-3, the V gene TRBV30; the match to TRBD2 covers 12 bases. The V segment lost 5 bases and the J segment 2 bases; nucleotides outside the gene matches: 2. There are 14 residues in the CDR3. Germline CDR1 GTSNPN, CDR2 SVGIG (reference sequence). The CDR3 here is CAWGLAGLTDTQYF. The DNA of the CDR3 is TGTGCCTGGGGACTAGCGGGGCTCACAGATACGCAGTATTTT. Supplemented by reference TRBV30 and TRBJ2-3, the full variable domain reads SQTIHQWPATLVQPVGSPLSLECTVEGTSNPNLYWYRQAAGRGLQLLFYSVGIGQISSEVPQNLSASRPQDRQFILSSKKLLLSDSGFYLCAWGLAGLTDTQYFGPGTRLTVL.

The J gene is TRBJ2-4, the V gene TRBV7-9; no definite D call. Trimming cost V 2 bases and J 8 bases, with 7 bases left between them. Germline CDR1 is SEHNR and CDR2 is FQNEAQ (reference sequence). CDR3 size: 12 residues. The CDR3 sequence: CASSLSWDIQYF. CDR3 DNA: TGTGCCAGCAGCTTAAGCTGGGACATTCAGTACTTC.

The V gene is TRBV5-1, the J gene TRBJ2-5; 7 nucleotides align to TRBD1. The V segment lost 4 bases and the J segment 1 base; nucleotides outside the gene matches: 10. Germline loops: CDR1 SGHRS, CDR2 YFSETQ. The CDR3 loop spans 16 amino acids. The CDR3 loop is CASSLNTGAGQETQYF. In DNA, the CDR3 is TGCGCCAGCAGCCTCAACACAGGGGCGGGCCAAGAGACCCAGTACTTC.

The rearrangement links TRBV7-2 to TRBJ2-7, with TRBD1 matching 8 bases. Trimming at V came to 7 bases and at J to 3 bases, leaving 11 bases not matched to a gene. Germline CDR1 SGHTA, CDR2 FQGNSA. This CDR3 has 15 amino acids. CDR3 in DNA: TGTGCCAGCACCCGAATAGGACAGGGCAACTACGAGCAGTACTTC. Translation gives CASTRIGQGNYEQYF.

This sequence joins TRBV2 and TRBJ1-4; TRBD1 matches at 7 bases. The V and J ends lost 3 bases and 7 bases, in that order; junction bases with no gene match: 8. The germline V gene has CDR1 SNHLY and CDR2 FYNNEI. The CDR3 totals 15 residues. DNA of the CDR3: TGTGCCAGCAGTGACCAGGGGGGGCCAGGTGAAAAACTGTTTTTT. It encodes CASSDQGGPGEKLFF.

This sequence joins TRBV6-5 and TRBJ2-7; the D gene is possibly TRBD1 (5 bases). Looked up from germline, CDR1 is MNHEY and CDR2 is SVGAGI. The germline V and J ends were trimmed by 6 bases and 3 bases, with 12 bases remaining between them. CDR3 length equals 13 residues. Here the CDR3 reads CASRAGSVYEQYF. The CDR3 DNA sequence: TGTGCCAGCAGGGCAGGGTCCGTCTACGAGCAGTACTTC.

The V and J genes are TRBV4-1 and TRBJ2-1, with 9 bases identical to TRBD2. V shed 0 bases and J 3 bases; nucleotides not matched to a gene: 6. There are 17 residues in the CDR3. Germline assignment: CDR1 MGHRA and CDR2 YSYEKL. As DNA, the CDR3 is TGCGCCAGCAGCCAAGATCTAGCAGCGGGAGGCTACAATGAGCAGTTCTTC. This translates into CASSQDLAAGGYNEQFF.

J is TRBJ2-6 and V is TRBV4-1; maybe TRBD2 (5 bases). Trimming took 0 bases from V and 2 from J, leaving 5 bases between them. Looked up from germline, CDR1 is MGHRA and CDR2 is YSYEKL. The CDR3 totals 15 residues. For the CDR3, the DNA is TGCGCCAGCAGCCAAGAGAGGGCTGGGGCCAACGTCCTGACTTTC. Its translation: CASSQERAGANVLTF.

This rearrangement joins TRBV7-2 to TRBJ2-1; 9 bases line up with TRBD2. V was pared by 4 bases and J by 6 bases, with 16 bases of the junction left unmatched. Germline loops: CDR1 SGHTA, CDR2 FQGNSA. This CDR3 spans 18 amino acids. The CDR3 sequence is CASSYYLGWLAGLNEQFF. CDR3 DNA sequence: TGTGCCAGCAGCTACTATCTTGGGTGGCTAGCGGGACTCAATGAGCAGTTCTTC.

The J gene is TRBJ2-3, the V gene TRBV4-3; 8 nucleotides align to TRBD1. The CDR3 covers 17 residues. V gave up 2 bases and J gave up 2 bases; unmatched junction bases: 9. In germline, CDR1 is LGHNA, CDR2 YSLEER. CDR3 DNA sequence: TGCGCCAGCAGCCAATCTTCCACAGGGGGTCACACAGATACGCAGTATTTT. Residues: CASSQSSTGGHTDTQYF.

This clone was recorded a few times. This rearrangement joins TRBV2 to TRBJ1-5; TRBD1 might be the D (6 bases). This CDR3 contains 13 residues. V was trimmed by 6 bases and J by 4 bases, leaving 10 bases between them. From germline, CDR1 is SNHLY and CDR2 FYNNEI. The CDR3: CASSRTANQPQHF. The CDR3 DNA reads TGTGCCAGCAGCAGGACAGCTAATCAGCCCCAGCATTTT.

The J gene is TRBJ1-2, the V gene TRBV30; D perhaps matches TRBD1 (6 bases). In germline, CDR1 is GTSNPN, CDR2 SVGIG (reference sequence). V lost 4 bases and J lost 5, with 14 bases in between. The CDR3 spans 13 residues. The CDR3 is CAWTPTGIYGYTF. The CDR3 DNA sequence: TGTGCCTGGACCCCGACAGGAATTTATGGCTACACCTTC.

The V gene is TRBV6-4, the J gene TRBJ2-6; D is possibly TRBD1 (5 bases). Germline V gene lookup returns CDR1 MRHNA and CDR2 SNTAGT. The length of the CDR3 is 16 residues. Trimming took 8 bases from V and 0 from J, leaving 14 bases between them. The CDR3 loop reads CASSLDTASGANVLTF. DNA of the CDR3: TGTGCCAGCTCTTTGGACACAGCCTCTGGGGCCAACGTCCTGACTTTC.

The chain joins TRBV7-9 to TRBJ1-1; maybe TRBD1 (5 bases). V was trimmed by 0 bases and J by 11 bases, leaving 16 bases between them. The CDR3 has 14 residues. The germline V gene encodes CDR1 SEHNR and CDR2 FQNEAQ (reference sequence). The CDR3 here is CASSLAGGQNDAFF. CDR3 nucleotide sequence: TGTGCCAGCAGCTTAGCCGGGGGTCAGAACGACGCTTTCTTT.

The rearrangement uses TRBV25-1 and TRBJ2-3; D unclear. Per germline, CDR1 MGHDK and CDR2 SYGVNS. There are 10 residues in the CDR3. The germline V and J ends were trimmed by 7 bases and 6 bases, with 5 bases remaining between them. The DNA for the CDR3 is TGTGCCAGCACTGGGGATACGCAGTATTTT. Translation: CASTGDTQYF.